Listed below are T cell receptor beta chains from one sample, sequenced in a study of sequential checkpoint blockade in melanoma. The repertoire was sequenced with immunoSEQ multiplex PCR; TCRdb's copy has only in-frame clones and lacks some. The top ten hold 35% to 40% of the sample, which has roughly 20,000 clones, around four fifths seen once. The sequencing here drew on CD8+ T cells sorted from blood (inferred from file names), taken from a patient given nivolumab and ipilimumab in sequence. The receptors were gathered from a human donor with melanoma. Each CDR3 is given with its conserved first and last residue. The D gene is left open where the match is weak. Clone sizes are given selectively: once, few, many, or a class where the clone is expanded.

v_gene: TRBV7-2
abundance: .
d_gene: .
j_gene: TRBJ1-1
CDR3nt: TGTGCCAGCAGCTTAGCGCTTGGGGGGAGGGCTGAAGCTTTCTTT
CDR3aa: CASSLALGGRAEAFF

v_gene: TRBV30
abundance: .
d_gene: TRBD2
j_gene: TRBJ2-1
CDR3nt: TGTGCCTGGAGTTTTGGACTAGCGGGGGGAGGGGGAGAGCAGTTCTTC
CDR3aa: CAWSFGLAGGGGEQFF

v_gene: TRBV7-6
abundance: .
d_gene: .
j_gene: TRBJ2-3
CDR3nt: TGTGCCAGCAGCTTACCAGGACTCAGCACAGATACGCAGTATTTT
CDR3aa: CASSLPGLSTDTQYF

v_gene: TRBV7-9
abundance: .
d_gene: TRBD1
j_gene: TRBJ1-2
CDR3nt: TGTGCCAGCAGCTTCGAGGACAGGGGGAATAACTATGGCTACACCTTC
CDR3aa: CASSFEDRGNNYGYTF

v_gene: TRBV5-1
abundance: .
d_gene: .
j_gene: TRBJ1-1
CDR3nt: TGCGCCAGCAGCTTGGCCTTTGGGGGGGCTAGGGCTGAAGCTTTCTTT
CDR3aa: CASSLAFGGARAEAFF

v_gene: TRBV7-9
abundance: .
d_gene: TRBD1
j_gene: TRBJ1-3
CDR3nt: TGTGCCAGCAGCTTGGACGACAGGGCTTTATATTTT
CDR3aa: CASSLDDRALYF

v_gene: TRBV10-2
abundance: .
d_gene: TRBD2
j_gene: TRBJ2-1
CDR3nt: TGCGCCAGCAGTCCTACTAGCGGGAGACACAATGAGCAGTTCTTC
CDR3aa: CASSPTSGRHNEQFF

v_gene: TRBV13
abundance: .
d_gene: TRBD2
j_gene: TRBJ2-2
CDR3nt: TGTGCCAGCAGCTTTGGCGGGAGGATGAACACCGGGGAGCTGTTTTTT
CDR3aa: CASSFGGRMNTGELFF

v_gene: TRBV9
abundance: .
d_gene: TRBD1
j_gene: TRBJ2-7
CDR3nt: TGTGCCAGCAGCGTACGGGGTCAGGGGGTGCAGTACTTC
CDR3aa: CASSVRGQGVQYF

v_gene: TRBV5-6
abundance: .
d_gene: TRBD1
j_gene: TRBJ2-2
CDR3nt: TGTGCCAGCAGCAAGGGGGCGCGCACCGGGGAGCTGTTTTTT
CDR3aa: CASSKGARTGELFF

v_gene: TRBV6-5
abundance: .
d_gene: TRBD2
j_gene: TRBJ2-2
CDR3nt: TGTGCCAGCAGCCTGCGGGAGGCTTGGACCGGGGAGCTGTTTTTT
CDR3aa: CASSLREAWTGELFF

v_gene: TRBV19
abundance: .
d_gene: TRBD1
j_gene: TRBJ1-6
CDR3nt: TGTGCCAGTAGTCCCCGGGACAGATATAATTCACCCCTCCACTTT
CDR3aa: CASSPRDRYNSPLHF

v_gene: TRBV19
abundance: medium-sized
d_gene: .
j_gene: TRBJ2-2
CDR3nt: TGTGCCAGCCTATTTGGCGGGGAGCTGTTTTTT
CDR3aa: CASLFGGELFF

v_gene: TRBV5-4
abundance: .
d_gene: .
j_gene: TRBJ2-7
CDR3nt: TGTGCCAGCAGCTCTGAACGGAGCTCCTACGAGCAGTACTTC
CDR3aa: CASSSERSSYEQYF

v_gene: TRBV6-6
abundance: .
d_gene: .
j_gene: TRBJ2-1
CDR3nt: TGTGCCAGCAGTTACTTACTGCCGCCGAATGAGCAGTTCTTC
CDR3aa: CASSYLLPPNEQFF

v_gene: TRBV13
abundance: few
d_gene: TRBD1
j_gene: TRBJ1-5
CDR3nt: TGTGCCAGCAGCTTCCGACAGGGGGGTCAGCCCCAGCATTTT
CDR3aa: CASSFRQGGQPQHF